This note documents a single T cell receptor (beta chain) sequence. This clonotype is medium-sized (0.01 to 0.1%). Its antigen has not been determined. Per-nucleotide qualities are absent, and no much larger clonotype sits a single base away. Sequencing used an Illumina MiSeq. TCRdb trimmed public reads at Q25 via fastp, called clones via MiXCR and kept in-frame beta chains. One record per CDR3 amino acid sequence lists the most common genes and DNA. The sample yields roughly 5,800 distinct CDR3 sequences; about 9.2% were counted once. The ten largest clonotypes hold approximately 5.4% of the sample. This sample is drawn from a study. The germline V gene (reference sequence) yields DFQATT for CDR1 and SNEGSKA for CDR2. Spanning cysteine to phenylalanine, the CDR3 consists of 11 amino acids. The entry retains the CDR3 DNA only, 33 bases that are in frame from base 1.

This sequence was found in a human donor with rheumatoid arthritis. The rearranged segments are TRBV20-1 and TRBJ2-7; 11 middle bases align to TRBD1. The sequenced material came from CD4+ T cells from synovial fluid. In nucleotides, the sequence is TGCATGGGACAGGGGGACTACGAGCAGTACTTC. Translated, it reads CMGQGDYEQYF.